This T cell receptor (beta chain) came from a study of blood T cell repertoires in COVID-19 (dated by TCRdb to 2019 to 2021). In terms of the full investigation: The collaborator samples originated in the United States, Italy and Spain and spanned the acute and convalescent phases of COVID-19. The sample metadata nearly always contained a de-identified subject ID, COVID-19 status, age in years and sex. Subjects who had been exposed to COVID-19, were actively infected with it, or had recovered from it provided the deeply sampled blood TCRbeta repertoires that made up the dataset. Samples came from the ongoing ImmuneRACE study (first 160 participants) plus 1,254 subjects from 6 global collaborators. The prospective study material was composed of cDNA or gDNA derived from T cells, B-cell-depleted T cells, or PBMCs. The repertoires were released in a freely available public database intended as a resource for research on the immune response to SARS-CoV-2. Where HLA class I and class II types were available, the types were taken from metadata supplied by the sample provider, not from assay-based typing.

Overall results and qualifications from the work: The quantity of clinical and demographic metadata differed by source and by participant and was supplied without curation.

The CDR3 numbers 22 residues from cysteine through phenylalanine. Just the 66-base CDR3 DNA is kept, in frame starting at base 1. Taken from the germline V gene, the CDR1 and CDR2 loops are LGHNA and YNFKEQ. V is shortened by 2 bases, J by 0 bases, and the region joining them spans 29 bases. TCRbeta CDR3 regions were amplified from genomic DNA by means of the immunoSEQ Assay, a bias-controlled multiplex PCR. In the original analysis: Within the assay, amplification of reference gene primers was used to estimate how many nucleated cells each sample contained. To quantify the absolute abundance of each unique TCRbeta CDR3 rearrangement, sequence reads were collapsed and filtered. For each sample, productive Simpson clonality was calculated as the square root of Simpson's diversity index across productive rearrangements. Imported from immuneACCESS, the table was reduced by TCRdb to in-frame sequences with V and J called. These copies leave out some clones; in studies compared against another copy, an unresolved V gene accounts for under half, and the cause of the remainder is not known. Clone size and the V and J calls come from that table; the DNA yielded D and trimming. A total of approximately 93,000 clones appear in this sample, 74% of them only once. 3% to 4.5% of the sample belongs to the ten largest clones.

This clone was found once. This clone's antigen is unknown. It has no much larger one-base neighbor in the sample; base qualities were not kept. One collaborating source in Seattle enrolled patients during active infection and followed them longitudinally through the course of disease. Whole blood was collected in K2EDTA tubes by collaborating institutions according to the institutions' own protocols. For TCRbeta analysis, collaborator samples were shipped as frozen whole blood, as isolated PBMCs, or as DNA extracted from either sample type. The origin of this receptor is an older man with COVID-19, enrolled during active disease. Rearrangement joined TRBV4-2 to TRBJ2-4, and perhaps TRBD2 as D gene, on 5 matching bases. The sequencing input was peripheral blood. The DNA reads TGTGCCAGCAGCCAACCTCTGGGTCGGGGTGGGGAAAGGAAACTAGCCAAAAACATTCAGTACTTC. Its product reads: CASSQPLGRGGERKLAKNIQYF.